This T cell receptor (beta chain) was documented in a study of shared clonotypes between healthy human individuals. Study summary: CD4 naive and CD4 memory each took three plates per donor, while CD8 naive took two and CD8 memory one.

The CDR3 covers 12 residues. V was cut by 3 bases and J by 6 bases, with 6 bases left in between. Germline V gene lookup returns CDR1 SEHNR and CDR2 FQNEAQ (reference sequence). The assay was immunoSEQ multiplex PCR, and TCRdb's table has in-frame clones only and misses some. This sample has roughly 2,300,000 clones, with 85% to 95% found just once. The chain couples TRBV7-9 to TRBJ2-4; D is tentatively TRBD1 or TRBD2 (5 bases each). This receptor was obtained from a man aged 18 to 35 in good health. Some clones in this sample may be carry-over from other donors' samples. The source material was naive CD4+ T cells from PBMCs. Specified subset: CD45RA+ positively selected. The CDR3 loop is CASSFGGNIQYF. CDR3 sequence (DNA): TGTGCCAGCAGCTTTGGGGGAAACATTCAGTACTTC.